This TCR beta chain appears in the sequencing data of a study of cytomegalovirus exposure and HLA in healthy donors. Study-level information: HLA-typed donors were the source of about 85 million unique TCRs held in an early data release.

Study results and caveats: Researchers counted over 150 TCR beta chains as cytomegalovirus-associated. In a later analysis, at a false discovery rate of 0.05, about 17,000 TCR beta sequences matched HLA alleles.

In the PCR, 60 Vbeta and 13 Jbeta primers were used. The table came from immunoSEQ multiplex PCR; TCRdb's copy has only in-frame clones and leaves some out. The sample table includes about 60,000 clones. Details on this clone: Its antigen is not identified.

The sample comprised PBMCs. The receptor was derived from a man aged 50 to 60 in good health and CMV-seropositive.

The DNA for the CDR3 is TGTGCCAGCAGCTTAGGGGGGACTAGCGGCAGCTACGAGCAGTACTTC. Its protein is CASSLGGTSGSYEQYF. V and J are TRBV7-2 and TRBJ2-7; 11 positions match TRBD2. J was trimmed by 3 bases and V by 1 base; bases with no gene match: 5. Per germline, CDR1 SGHTA and CDR2 FQGNSA. The CDR3 spans 16 residues.